The rows below give T cell receptor beta chains drawn from one sample of a study of immune cell composition in non-small cell lung cancer. Libraries were prepared by immunoSEQ multiplex PCR; TCRdb keeps only in-frame clonotypes and omits some of them. Here the sample spans several thousand clones, 65% to 80% being singletons. The sequenced material came from lung tumor tissue. Receptors were obtained from a human donor with non-small cell lung cancer. The CDR3 runs from the conserved cysteine through the conserved F or W. Fields, in order: D gene, J gene, clone size, V gene, CDR3 DNA, CDR3 protein. A D gene is named only where the DNA matches it firmly. Size tells how often a clone was seen (once, few, many) or the class of an expanded clone, and some rows leave it out.

NA	TRBJ1-1	NA	TRBV6-1	TGTGCCAGCAGTGAAGGGCCAGAAAACACTGAAGCTTTCTTT	CASSEGPENTEAFF
NA	TRBJ1-1	few	TRBV4-1	TGCGCCAGCAGCCAAGGTCGGGGGGGTAGCACTGAAGCTTTCTTT	CASSQGRGGSTEAFF
NA	TRBJ1-1	few	TRBV10-3	TGTGCCATCAGTGAGACAGGGCATACTGAAGCTTTCTTT	CAISETGHTEAFF
TRBD1	TRBJ1-2	NA	TRBV4-3	TGCGCCAGCAGCCAAGTAGGGACAGGAGACTATGGCTACACCTTC	CASSQVGTGDYGYTF
TRBD1	TRBJ2-5	NA	TRBV10-3	TGTGCCATCAGTACAGGGGAAGAAGAGACCCAGTACTTC	CAISTGEEETQYF
NA	TRBJ2-5	once	TRBV7-8	TGTGCCAGCAGCTTTGTGGCAGCGGAGACCCAGTACTTC	CASSFVAAETQYF
TRBD1	TRBJ1-2	NA	TRBV19	TGTGCCAGTAGGGAGGACAGGGGGTCCTATGGCTACACCTTC	CASREDRGSYGYTF
NA	TRBJ2-1	NA	TRBV29-1	TGCAGCTCGCGGACTCCCGAGACAAACAATGAGCAGTTCTTC	CSSRTPETNNEQFF
TRBD2	TRBJ2-3	NA	TRBV2	TGTGCCAGCAGTGAAGGCTCGGGAGGTTCAGATACGCAGTATTTT	CASSEGSGGSDTQYF
NA	TRBJ2-4	few	TRBV7-9	TGTGCCAGCAGCTTAGCGGGCAGGTTAGCCAAAAACATTCAGTACTTC	CASSLAGRLAKNIQYF
NA	TRBJ1-5	NA	TRBV7-9	TGTGCCAGCAGCCCTACCTCCATGTCGCTGCAGCCCCAGCATTTT	CASSPTSMSLQPQHF